The 9 T cell receptor beta chains below come from one sample, sequenced in a study of T cell responses to AZD1222 COVID-19 vaccine. The method was immunoSEQ multiplex PCR; TCRdb's version includes in-frame clones alone and lacks a portion of them. This sample has about 82,000 clones; about four fifths occur once, and the top ten carry 1.3%. Source: peripheral blood, taken 28 days after the second AZD1222 dose. The receptors derive from an adult who received the AZD1222 COVID-19 vaccine.

This clone was counted only a few times. The genes are TRBV5-1 and TRBJ1-1; 9 bases match TRBD1. V was clipped by 7 bases and J by 4 bases; unmatched bases: 8. The CDR3 extends over 14 amino acids. The germline V gene encodes CDR1 SGHRS and CDR2 YFSETQ. Here the CDR3 reads CASYTGGSGTEAFF. DNA for the CDR3: TGCGCCAGCTACACAGGGGGCTCGGGCACTGAAGCTTTCTTT.

The V and J genes are TRBV28 and TRBJ1-2, with 9 positions matching TRBD1. V gave up 8 bases and J gave up 3 bases; unmatched junction bases: 4. This CDR3 is built from 13 residues. The germline gives CDR1 MDHEN, CDR2 SYDVKM. As DNA, the CDR3 is TGTGCCAGCGGACAGGGGAGGCACTATGGCTACACCTTC. It specifies CASGQGRHYGYTF.

The CDR3 here is CASSYGQGREQYF. CDR3 nucleotides: TGTGCCAGCAGTTACGGTCAGGGTAGGGAGCAGTACTTC. V and J are TRBV6-2 or TRBV6-3 and TRBJ2-7, with D perhaps TRBD1 (5 bases). V dropped 2 bases and J dropped 7 bases, with 12 bases sitting between them. The CDR3 covers 13 residues. Germline loops: CDR1 MNHEY, CDR2 SVGEGT.

The chain employs TRBV3-1 (or the pseudogene TRBV3-2) and TRBJ2-7, with 8 bases identical to TRBD2. Germline CDR1 LGHDT, CDR2 YNNKEL (reference sequence). Trimming at V came to 4 bases and at J to 2 bases, leaving 4 bases not matched to a gene. The CDR3 totals 14 residues. The CDR3 region is CASSLGAGAYEQYF. In nucleotides, the CDR3 is TGTGCCAGCAGCCTGGGAGCGGGAGCCTACGAGCAGTACTTC.

V and J are TRBV19 and TRBJ2-3; 9 nucleotides line up with TRBD2. The germline V gene has CDR1 LNHDA and CDR2 SQIVND (reference sequence). This CDR3 is built from 14 residues. The V gene end was trimmed by 11 bases and the J gene end by 2 bases; junction bases not matched to a gene: 8. The DNA for the CDR3 is TGTGCCTCGGAGCGGGAGGCCCTCACAGATACGCAGTATTTT. This translates into CASEREALTDTQYF.

V and J are TRBV28 and TRBJ2-1; TRBD2 matches at 8 bases. In germline, CDR1 is MDHEN, CDR2 SYDVKM. The CDR3 has 16 amino acids. The ends lost 2 bases at V and 3 bases at J; junction bases unmatched: 6. CDR3 nucleotides: TGTGCCAGCAGTTTACAGGCTAGCGGGTACTACAATGAGCAGTTCTTC. Protein: CASSLQASGYYNEQFF. Full variable domain (missing parts from reference TRBV28 and TRBJ2-1): DVKVTQSSRYLVKRTGEKVFLECVQDMDHENMFWYRQDPGLGLRLIYFSYDVKMKEKGDIPEGYSVSREKKERFSLILESASTNQTSMYLCASSLQASGYYNEQFFGPGTRLTVL.

The gene calls are TRBV9 and TRBJ2-2, with D tentatively TRBD1 (6 bases). The V and J ends lost 2 bases and 1 base respectively, with 15 bases between them. From germline, CDR1 is SGDLS and CDR2 YYNGEE. The CDR3 spans 17 residues. CDR3 in DNA: TGTGCCAGCAGCGTCTTTGGGCAGGGACAGAACACCGGGGAGCTGTTTTTT. It specifies CASSVFGQGQNTGELFF.

This rearrangement joins TRBV28 to TRBJ1-2; possibly TRBD1 for D (5 bases). Trimming stripped 5 bases from V and 8 bases from J, with 15 bases between. The CDR3 consists of 13 residues. From germline, CDR1 is MDHEN and CDR2 SYDVKM. As DNA, the CDR3 is TGTGCCAGCAGTCCAGGGAGACGTTGGGGCTACACCTTC. Translated, it gives CASSPGRRWGYTF.

The chain recombines TRBV7-2 with TRBJ1-4; D may be TRBD1 (5 bases). V lost 5 bases and J lost 2, with 12 bases in between. The CDR3 sequence is 15 residues long. CDR1 and CDR2 from the germline V gene are SGHTA and FQGNSA. The CDR3 region is CASSQIGGTNEKLFF. The DNA for the CDR3 is TGTGCCAGCAGCCAAATCGGGGGGACTAATGAAAAACTGTTTTTT.